The clone carrying this T cell receptor beta chain came up a few times. No antigen is known for it. TCRdb passed the reads through MiXCR, listing each CDR3 protein once. Counted here are hundreds of thousands of distinct CDR3 sequences, roughly 29% occurring once; the ten biggest clones make up around 19%. This entry is derived from a study of T cell repertoires in cytomegalovirus infection. Study-level information: Recently identified HLA-C-restricted CMV epitopes and well-studied HLA-B-restricted CMV epitopes were used by the study. A matching HLA type, together with CMV infection, was signaled by public TCR beta signatures.

Points from the study as a whole: Cumulative public TCR beta family frequency identified carriers of CMV plus the relevant HLA. CMV-specific TCR beta clonotypes restricted by HLA-C dominated the ex vivo response.

The CDR3 sequence is 13 residues long. CDR1 and CDR2 (germline): MDHEN, SYDVKM. V shed 6 bases and J shed 0 bases, with 6 bases lying between them. The receptor was derived from a human donor in good health (CMV status not recorded). Some clones in this sample may be carry-over from other donors' samples. V is TRBV28 and J is TRBJ1-3; D gene uncertain. Sample: cultured PBMCs, taken from culture after CMV antigen stimulation. The CDR3 DNA sequence: TGTGCCAGCAGGCCGAGCTCTGGAAACACCATATATTTT. Translating gives CASRPSSGNTIYF. Looking up the rest from reference TRBV28 and TRBJ1-3 gives the full variable domain: DVKVTQSSRYLVKRTGEKVFLECVQDMDHENMFWYRQDPGLGLRLIYFSYDVKMKEKGDIPEGYSVSREKKERFSLILESASTNQTSMYLCASRPSSGNTIYFGEGSWLTVV.